The 23 T cell receptor beta chains below all came from one sample that was sequenced in a study of T cell repertoires in cytomegalovirus infection. TCRdb analysed the reads with MiXCR anew, one entry per CDR3 protein. The sample records approximately 630,000 distinct CDR3 sequences, roughly a quarter being singletons. The sequenced material came from CD8+ T cells from PBMCs. All receptors come from a human donor in good health (CMV status not recorded). Some clones in this sample may be carry-over from other donors' samples.

J is TRBJ2-3 and V is TRBV29-1, with TRBD1 matching over 9 bases. Germline loops: CDR1 SQVTM, CDR2 ANQGSEA. The CDR3 covers 14 residues. Trimming at V came to 7 bases and at J to 3 bases, leaving 8 bases not matched to a gene. In nucleotides, the CDR3 is TGCAGCGCGTACAGGGGGCCGGGTACAGATACGCAGTATTTT. Protein: CSAYRGPGTDTQYF.

Of note for this clonotype: A read error may explain this, as a much larger clone is one base away. V and J are TRBV7-6 and TRBJ2-1, with D possibly being TRBD1 (6 bases). CDR3 size: 13 residues. The V gene's germline CDR1 is SGHVS and CDR2 FNYEAQ. The DNA of the CDR3 is TGTGCCAACAGCGCATTGGGATCAGGGGCGCAGTTCTTC. Encoded protein: CANSALGSGAQFF.

This clonotype was counted a few times. The chain links TRBV7-9 to TRBJ1-1; D unclear. The CDR3 covers 12 residues. The V end lost 7 bases, the J end lost 4 bases, and 10 bases lay between the germline ends. The germline CDR1 and CDR2 sequences are SEHNR and FQNEAQ (reference sequence). The chain's CDR3 is CASTPIGTEAFF. CDR3 DNA: TGTGCCAGCACCCCAATTGGCACTGAAGCTTTCTTT.

This clonotype was observed at least ten times. This chain connects TRBV28 to TRBJ2-1; D may be TRBD1 or TRBD2 (5 bases each). V lost 1 base to trimming and J lost 4 bases, with 11 bases between them. Germline CDR1 is MDHEN and CDR2 is SYDVKM. This CDR3 region has 15 residues. In DNA, the CDR3 is TGTGCCAGCAGTTTATTGGGACGGACGTACAATGAGCAGTTCTTC. This translates into CASSLLGRTYNEQFF.

The chain links TRBV20-1 to TRBJ2-1; D may correspond to TRBD1 or TRBD2 (5 bases each). CDR3 length equals 15 residues. Per germline, CDR1 DFQATT and CDR2 SNEGSKA (reference sequence). The ends were cut back, 0 bases at V and 8 bases at J, with 17 bases in the middle. CDR3 coding DNA: TGCAGTGCTAGAGATCTCCGAGGGGCGGCGTATGAGCAGTTCTTC. It codes for CSARDLRGAAYEQFF.

This sequence joins TRBV25-1 and TRBJ2-1; 8 positions match TRBD2. CDR1 is MGHDK and CDR2 is SYGVNS in the germline V gene. The CDR3 spans 13 residues. With 5 bases clipped from V and 9 bases from J, the junction kept 6 bases outside the gene matches. CDR3 protein: CASSLGRGTEQFF. The CDR3 DNA is TGTGCCAGCAGTCTCGGGAGGGGGACTGAGCAGTTCTTC.

The CDR3 protein is CASSSPDRPYEQYV. CDR3 DNA: TGTGCCAGCAGTTCCCCGGACAGACCCTACGAGCAGTACGTC. This chain uses TRBV28 with TRBJ2-7, with D perhaps TRBD1 (6 bases). Per the germline V gene, CDR1 is MDHEN and CDR2 is SYDVKM. V shed 4 bases and J shed 2 bases, with 12 bases lying between them. The CDR3 has 14 residues.

This clonotype was found a few times. The CDR3 DNA follows: TGTGCCAGTACGTGGGGGGGACAGACTCCCCAGCCCCAGCATTTT. It yields the protein CASTWGGQTPQPQHF. The J gene is TRBJ1-5, the V gene TRBV19, with TRBD1 matching over 7 bases. CDR1 LNHDA and CDR2 SQIVND come from the germline V gene (reference sequence). The CDR3 has 15 residues. J gave up 7 bases and V 7 bases, and 13 bases lay outside the gene matches.

V is TRBV5-4 and J is TRBJ2-2; 8 bases match TRBD1. The J segment lost 1 base and the V segment lost 4 bases, leaving 6 bases of the junction unmatched. Per the germline V gene, CDR1 is SGHNT and CDR2 is YYREEE (reference sequence). CDR3 length: 16 amino acids. The CDR3 nucleotides read TGTGCCAGCAGCCAGGACAGGGTGATGAACACCGGGGAGCTGTTTTTT. Translating it yields CASSQDRVMNTGELFF.

This clonotype was observed a few times. The chain carries TRBV7-6 and TRBJ2-2; 15 bases line up with TRBD2. This CDR3 has 19 amino acids. The V and J ends lost 4 bases and 2 bases, in that order; junction bases with no gene match: 8. Germline values: CDR1 SGHVS, CDR2 FNYEAQ. The CDR3 bases are TGTGCCAGCAGCTCGCCGCCGGGACTAGCGGGGGGCAACACCGGGGAGCTGTTTTTT. This sequence encodes CASSSPPGLAGGNTGELFF.

This clonotype was observed a few times. This sequence joins TRBV20-1 and TRBJ2-2, with D perhaps TRBD1 (5 bases). Trimming cost V 3 bases and J 6 bases, with 14 bases left between them. CDR1 and CDR2 (germline): DFQATT, SNEGSKA (reference sequence). The CDR3 is 14 amino acids. In nucleotides, the CDR3 is TGCAGTGCTAGGGACATCCGAAGCGCCGGGGAGCTGTTTTTT. Translated: CSARDIRSAGELFF.

This clonotype was seen at least ten times. V gene TRBV7-2 combines with J gene TRBJ1-5; 9 bases match TRBD1. V dropped 5 bases and J dropped 0; count of bases not matched to a gene: 5. Germline V CDR1 and CDR2: SGHTA, FQGNSA. This CDR3 contains 16 residues. The CDR3 reads CASSRWTGVSNQPQHF. CDR3 coding DNA: TGTGCCAGCAGCCGATGGACAGGGGTTAGCAATCAGCCCCAGCATTTT.

V usage is TRBV6-2 or TRBV6-3 and J usage is TRBJ2-1; possibly TRBD1 for D (6 bases). The V and J ends lost 0 bases and 5 bases respectively, with 23 bases between them. Germline V gene lookup returns CDR1 MNHEY and CDR2 SVGEGT. This CDR3 has 19 amino acids. Here the CDR3 reads CASSYSTPGDTFPHNEQFF. CDR3 coding DNA: TGTGCCAGCAGTTACTCGACGCCTGGGGACACCTTCCCCCACAATGAGCAGTTCTTC.

The chain couples TRBV28 to TRBJ2-7; 8 nucleotides agree with TRBD2. Germline CDR1 reads MDHEN; CDR2 reads SYDVKM. The CDR3 has 16 residues. The V segment lost 6 bases and the J segment 2 bases; nucleotides outside the gene matches: 12. CDR3 sequence (DNA): TGTGCCAGCAGACCAAGGCTGCTAGCGGGTCCCTACGAGCAGTACGTC. Translating it yields CASRPRLLAGPYEQYV.

This clonotype was picked up many times. The rearrangement uses TRBV6-6 and TRBJ2-3, with TRBD1 matching over 8 bases. The CDR3 consists of 14 residues. Trimming cost V 1 base and J 6 bases; bases outside gene matches: 3. Per germline, CDR1 MNHNY and CDR2 SVGAGI (reference sequence). The CDR3 coding sequence is TGTGCCAGCAGTTACTTACAGGGGGTTGATACGCAGTATTTT. Translated: CASSYLQGVDTQYF.

The table lists this clonotype with many counts. J is TRBJ2-1 and V is TRBV7-6; 11 bases are a match to TRBD1. Trimming cost V 1 base and J 5 bases; bases outside gene matches: 4. This CDR3 region has 16 residues. CDR1 is SGHVS and CDR2 is FNYEAQ in the germline V gene. The CDR3 nucleotides read TGTGCCAGCAGCTTAGTCGGACAGGGGGCTCACAATGAGCAGTTCTTC. Translation: CASSLVGQGAHNEQFF.

This clonotype was recorded many times. The chain combines TRBV12-3 or TRBV12-4 with TRBJ2-3; 9 nucleotides agree with TRBD2. The CDR3 is 19 residues long. J was trimmed by 2 bases and V by 2 bases; bases with no gene match: 14. CDR3 nucleotides: TGTGCCAGCAGTTTAACGGGTCCGAGCGGGGGGTCCTCCACAGATACGCAGTATTTT. It translates to CASSLTGPSGGSSTDTQYF.

For this clonotype: The germline gene is not matched at one end of the junction; a read error may be the cause. The rearrangement uses TRBV7-9 and TRBJ2-6, with D perhaps being TRBD1 or TRBD2 (5 bases each). Looked up from germline, CDR1 is SEHNR and CDR2 is FQNEAQ (reference sequence). The CDR3 extends over 14 amino acids. The CDR3 is CASGFPGRNVILTF. The CDR3 DNA follows: TGTGCCAGCGGCTTCCCGGGACGTAACGTAATCCTGACTTTC.

The chain has TRBV19 and TRBJ2-2; weak D call: TRBD1 (6 bases). The CDR3 covers 13 residues. CDR1 and CDR2 from the germline V gene are LNHDA and SQIVND (reference sequence). Trimming left V 10 bases short and J 4 bases short, with 13 bases between. The CDR3 region has the DNA TGTGCCACCCCGGGACATCTCACCGGGGAGCTGTTTTTT. Amino acid sequence: CATPGHLTGELFF.

This clonotype was seen a few times. V and J are TRBV6-2 or TRBV6-3 and TRBJ2-3, with D perhaps TRBD1 or TRBD2 (6 bases each). The V gene's germline CDR1 is MNHEY and CDR2 SVGEGT. This CDR3 comprises 18 residues. V gave up 4 bases and J gave up 0 bases, with 20 bases separating them. CDR3 amino acids: CASSSLRGAFSSTDTQYF. As DNA, the CDR3 is TGTGCCAGCAGTTCCCTTAGGGGGGCATTTAGCAGCACAGATACGCAGTATTTT.

The chain links TRBV28 to TRBJ1-5; D not resolved. The ends were cut back, 6 bases at V and 2 bases at J, with 8 bases in the middle. This CDR3 has 13 residues. CDR1 and CDR2 from the germline V gene are MDHEN and SYDVKM. CDR3 residues: CASRHPGNQPQHF. The CDR3 DNA is TGTGCCAGCAGGCACCCGGGCAATCAGCCCCAGCATTTT.

This clonotype was picked up many times. This rearrangement joins TRBV7-9 to TRBJ1-1; D is uncertain. Germline V gene sequence: CDR1 SEHNR, CDR2 FQNEAQ (reference sequence). V was shortened by 5 bases and J by 0 bases, with 13 bases between the two germline ends. This CDR3 spans 15 amino acids. The CDR3 nucleotides are TGTGCCAGCAGCCCCGGACCGATACTGAACACTGAAGCTTTCTTT. Translated: CASSPGPILNTEAFF. Complete variable domain (other parts from reference TRBV7-9 and TRBJ1-1): DTGVSQNPRHKITKRGQNVTFRCDPISEHNRLYWYRQTLGQGPEFLTYFQNEAQLEKSRLLSDRFSAERPKGSFSTLEIQRTEQGDSAMYLCASSPGPILNTEAFFGQGTRLTVV.

The gene calls are TRBV5-6 and TRBJ2-3; D ambiguous. This CDR3 contains 15 residues. Germline assignment: CDR1 SGHDT and CDR2 YYEEEE. Trimming left V 2 bases short and J 1 base short, with 11 bases between. The CDR3 is CASSFLQPRTDTQYF. The CDR3 DNA is TGTGCCAGCAGCTTTCTGCAGCCTCGCACAGATACGCAGTATTTT.